The rows below give T cell receptor beta chains drawn from one sample of a study of shared clonotypes between healthy human individuals. The method was immunoSEQ multiplex PCR; TCRdb's version includes in-frame clones alone and lacks a portion of them. Of approximately 530,000 clones listed, roughly 95% are singletons. The sequenced sample was naive CD4+ T cells sorted from blood. These receptors were taken from a woman in her thirties in good health. CDR3s include the opening cysteine and the closing phenylalanine or tryptophan. The order of the fields is D gene, V gene, J gene, clone size, CDR3 protein, CDR3 DNA. The D gene is left open where the match is weak. Only some rows state a clone size, as once, few, many or a class for expanded clones.

D gene: .
V gene: TRBV29-1
J gene: TRBJ1-4
clone size: once
CDR3 protein: CSVEEGGGWGEKLFF
CDR3 DNA: TGCAGCGTTGAAGAAGGCGGGGGGTGGGGTGAAAAACTGTTTTTT

D gene: .
V gene: TRBV28
J gene: TRBJ1-5
clone size: .
CDR3 protein: CASSSGYQPQHF
CDR3 DNA: TGTGCCAGCAGTTCAGGGTATCAGCCCCAGCATTTT

D gene: .
V gene: TRBV20-1
J gene: TRBJ1-1
clone size: .
CDR3 protein: CSASTNTEAFF
CDR3 DNA: TGCAGTGCTAGTACGAACACTGAAGCTTTCTTT

D gene: .
V gene: TRBV28
J gene: TRBJ1-5
clone size: once
CDR3 protein: CASIGNLRQPQHF
CDR3 DNA: TGTGCCAGCATCGGCAATCTACGTCAGCCCCAGCATTTT

D gene: .
V gene: TRBV29-1
J gene: TRBJ1-2
clone size: .
CDR3 protein: CSAVQDGYTF
CDR3 DNA: TGCAGCGCTGTACAGGATGGCTACACCTTC

D gene: .
V gene: TRBV9
J gene: TRBJ2-2
clone size: .
CDR3 protein: CASSVVPNTGELFF
CDR3 DNA: TGTGCCAGCAGCGTAGTACCAAACACCGGGGAGCTGTTTTTT

D gene: .
V gene: TRBV6-1
J gene: TRBJ2-7
clone size: .
CDR3 protein: CASSETPSSYEQYF
CDR3 DNA: TGTGCCAGCAGTGAAACTCCTAGCTCCTACGAGCAGTACTTC

D gene: .
V gene: TRBV5-8
J gene: TRBJ1-1
clone size: .
CDR3 protein: CASSFTGVNTEAFF
CDR3 DNA: TGTGCCAGCAGCTTTACGGGGGTGAACACTGAAGCTTTCTTT

D gene: TRBD2
V gene: TRBV5-4
J gene: TRBJ2-5
clone size: .
CDR3 protein: CASTRRTGGPLYQETQYF
CDR3 DNA: TGTGCCAGCACCCGTCGAACGGGAGGGCCTTTGTACCAAGAGACCCAGTACTTC

D gene: TRBD1
V gene: TRBV5-4
J gene: TRBJ2-1
clone size: .
CDR3 protein: CASSSYRGLAQFNEQFF
CDR3 DNA: TGTGCCAGCAGCTCGTACAGGGGGCTAGCCCAGTTCAATGAGCAGTTCTTC

D gene: .
V gene: TRBV21-1
J gene: TRBJ2-7
clone size: few
CDR3 protein: CASSKRASGINIGYYEQYF
CDR3 DNA: TGTGCCAGCAGCAAAAGGGCTAGCGGGATCAATATCGGCTATTACGAGCAGTACTTC

D gene: TRBD2
V gene: TRBV28
J gene: TRBJ2-3
clone size: once
CDR3 protein: CASSSGREGDTQYF
CDR3 DNA: TGTGCCAGCAGTTCGGGGCGGGAGGGAGATACGCAGTATTTT

D gene: .
V gene: TRBV9
J gene: TRBJ1-1
clone size: .
CDR3 protein: CASSGAGSEAFF
CDR3 DNA: TGTGCCAGCAGCGGGGCGGGCTCTGAAGCTTTCTTT

D gene: .
V gene: TRBV11-2
J gene: TRBJ2-7
clone size: .
CDR3 protein: CASSLSGTSSYEQYF
CDR3 DNA: TGTGCCAGCAGCTTGTCTGGGACTTCTTCCTACGAGCAGTACTTC

D gene: .
V gene: TRBV11-2
J gene: TRBJ1-5
clone size: few
CDR3 protein: CASSPGIHQPQHF
CDR3 DNA: TGTGCCAGCAGCCCAGGGATTCATCAGCCCCAGCATTTT

D gene: TRBD2
V gene: TRBV27
J gene: TRBJ2-7
clone size: .
CDR3 protein: CASSLTGRGYEQYF
CDR3 DNA: TGTGCCAGCAGTTTAACCGGGAGGGGATACGAGCAGTACTTC

D gene: .
V gene: TRBV6-5
J gene: TRBJ2-7
clone size: once
CDR3 protein: CASSREAGSGEQYF
CDR3 DNA: TGTGCCAGCAGTCGCGAGGCAGGATCGGGCGAGCAGTACTTC

D gene: .
V gene: TRBV27
J gene: TRBJ2-7
clone size: .
CDR3 protein: CASSLSSQGTYEQYF
CDR3 DNA: TGTGCCAGCAGTTTATCGTCGCAGGGCACCTACGAGCAGTACTTC

D gene: .
V gene: TRBV28
J gene: TRBJ1-2
clone size: .
CDR3 protein: CASSVRGNGYTF
CDR3 DNA: TGTGCCAGCAGCGTCAGGGGAAATGGCTACACCTTC

D gene: TRBD2
V gene: TRBV2
J gene: TRBJ2-1
clone size: .
CDR3 protein: CASQREGTWNEQFF
CDR3 DNA: TGTGCCAGCCAACGGGAGGGCACATGGAATGAGCAGTTCTTC

D gene: .
V gene: TRBV2
J gene: TRBJ1-4
clone size: .
CDR3 protein: CASSEGVETNEKLFF
CDR3 DNA: TGTGCCAGCAGTGAAGGGGTAGAGACTAATGAAAAACTGTTTTTT

D gene: TRBD1
V gene: TRBV28
J gene: TRBJ1-1
clone size: .
CDR3 protein: CATLRQGVVTEAFF
CDR3 DNA: TGTGCCACCCTTCGACAGGGGGTGGTCACTGAAGCTTTCTTT

D gene: .
V gene: TRBV28
J gene: TRBJ2-7
clone size: once
CDR3 protein: CASTIGRTIYEQYF
CDR3 DNA: TGTGCCAGCACCATAGGGCGGACCATCTACGAGCAGTACTTC